A selection of T cell receptor beta chains follows, all from one sample in a study of blood T cell repertoires in COVID-19. The protocol was immunoSEQ multiplex PCR, while the TCRdb copy is restricted to in-frame clones and leaves out a portion. This table holds 150,000 to 200,000 clones, 85% found once. The sequencing sample was made of peripheral blood. All receptors come from a human donor with acute or convalescent COVID-19. The donor label of this sample is uncertain. Each CDR3 is given without its conserved first and last residue. The order of the fields is V gene, J gene, CDR3 protein.

>TRBV5-4|TRBJ2-1
ASSADLVEF
>TRBV19|TRBJ1-6
ASSGQGNSPLH
>TRBV4-1|TRBJ2-2
ASRLAGGPTGELF
>TRBV6-4|TRBJ2-2
ASSAGSTGELF
>TRBV13|TRBJ2-3
ASRPLQGPHTDTQY
>TRBV7-2|TRBJ2-5
ASSLIGAGGPETQY
>TRBV30|TRBJ1-4
AWSGQGAKIRNEKLF
>TRBV6-6|TRBJ1-3
ASEWGPGNTIY
>TRBV7-2|TRBJ2-7
ASSLGPGHFYEQY
>TRBV9|TRBJ2-1
ASSSRDSSNEQF
>TRBV9|TRBJ1-6
ASSSAGQGDSPLH
>TRBV4-2|TRBJ1-1
ASSQVLGREAF
>TRBV6-6|TRBJ1-5
ASSPPGGSVNQPQH
>TRBV6-5|TRBJ1-5
ASRSLQQGNQPQH
>TRBV6-5|TRBJ1-1
ASKTTGTMNTEAF
>TRBV6-6|TRBJ1-2
ASSSGQGIVRGYT
>TRBV19|TRBJ1-2
ATSTGAAMRYT
>TRBV5-6|TRBJ1-4
ASSLQGLGEKLF
>TRBV2|TRBJ1-1
ATSATMNTEAF
>TRBV11-2|TRBJ2-3
ASSLRPRGERGVDTQY
>TRBV3-1/TRBV3-2|TRBJ1-2
ASSPDINYGYT
>TRBV28|TRBJ1-5
ASSLGRSNQPQH
>TRBV3-1/TRBV3-2|TRBJ2-1
ASSPQRGRGEVAYNEQF
>TRBV13|TRBJ1-3
ASSLLGPLSGNTIY
>TRBV5-1|TRBJ2-1
ASSGTSGGTSREQF
>TRBV5-4|TRBJ1-1
ASSHINGATEAF
>TRBV11-2|TRBJ1-6
ASSLDPGDNSPLH
>TRBV11-3|TRBJ1-1
ASSLARGTEAF
>TRBV11-2|TRBJ1-2
ASSLGGEFGYT
>TRBV5-1|TRBJ1-2
ASSLEGQGYGGYT
>TRBV5-1|TRBJ2-2
ASSSRGLAGSGELF
>TRBV5-4|TRBJ2-1
ASSGRRTGGRNEQF
>TRBV28|TRBJ1-2
ASSPTGQGDYGYT
>TRBV14|TRBJ2-7
ASSQDLSLGTAHEQY
>TRBV7-2|TRBJ1-3
ASSPRGTGGNTIY
>TRBV7-6|TRBJ1-3
ASSRGTGGSENTIY
>TRBV28|TRBJ1-1
ASSFTGQGRTNTEAF
>TRBV19|TRBJ1-2
AEGYGGNYGYT
>TRBV19|TRBJ2-5
ASSRGLDRGLAGGLGKETQY
>TRBV7-2|TRBJ1-1
ASSLGLLNTEAF
>TRBV5-1|TRBJ2-1
ASSLVQLNNEQF
>TRBV7-9|TRBJ1-5
ASSPGQANQPQH
>TRBV5-1|TRBJ1-2
ASSFTRGTEPGTGRYGYT
>TRBV14|TRBJ2-6
AIGQTSSGANVLT